This TCR beta chain was observed in a study of beta chain features in type 1 diabetes. Study background: Analysis included over 90 million sorted cells drawn from all samples. General observations from the study: In every one of the four CD4+ subsets, TCRB CDR3s were moderately but significantly shorter in Type 1 diabetes patients.

Via CD45RO/CCR7/CD25/CD127/CD95/CD27, cells of the CD4+ naive, central memory, regulatory and stem cell-like memory subsets were sorted. Of the isolated RNA, all was reverse transcribed, and so the sequenced material was expressed TCRB transcripts. Sequenced by immunoSEQ multiplex PCR; TCRdb stores in-frame clones only, minus some. This sample has under 400,000 clones; 10% to 15% occur once, and the top ten carry 0.0095% to 0.013%. This clone has just a few counts. As yet, its antigen is unknown. This CDR3 comprises 10 residues. From germline, CDR1 is WNHNN and CDR2 SYGVQD (reference sequence). V was shortened by 11 bases and J by 5 bases, with 9 bases between the two germline ends.

The TCR sequence derives from a woman under 30 with type 1 diabetes. The rearrangement uses TRBV10-1 and TRBJ2-5; D is unresolved. The sample comprised naive CD4+ T cells from blood. The CDR3 sequence: CAWQVETQYF. The DNA of the CDR3 is TGCGCCTGGCAAGTGGAGACCCAGTACTTC.